This record concerns one TCR beta chain sequence. Its antigen is not known. The sample is drawn from a study of T cells in tumors after PD-1 blockade. Germline CDR1 is MNHEY and CDR2 is SVGAGI. The CDR3 contains 16 residues. V was shortened by 0 bases and J by 8 bases, with 14 bases between the two germline ends. Whole-study results and caveats: About 41% of tumor TCR clonotypes were also found in blood.

TCRdb keeps only in-frame clones here, not all; method: immunoSEQ multiplex PCR. Of tens of thousands of clones in the sample, roughly 73% were seen once. This receptor was taken from a human donor with basal cell carcinoma. The J gene is TRBJ1-6, the V gene TRBV6-5; D uncertain. The specimen comprised PBMCs, sampled after anti-PD-1 treatment. The CDR3 DNA reads TGTGCCAGCAGTTACTCGCCGTCCCTTCGGGATTCACCCCTCCACTTT. It translates to CASSYSPSLRDSPLHF.